Presented here are 27 T cell receptor beta chains from one specimen sequenced in a study of metastatic and nonmetastatic thyroid tumors. Every patient was untreated before thyroid surgery. Through MiXCR, TCRdb re-clonotyped the PCR reads. Altogether roughly 20,000 clones are present, over 25% being singletons, with the ten largest covering 5.5% to 6.5%. Sequencing used blood. These receptors originate from a female donor with papillary thyroid cancer or a benign thyroid nodule (not recorded which). Some clones in this sample may be carry-over from other donors' samples.

As concerns this clone: One junction end disagrees with the germline gene, perhaps due to a read error. V and J are TRBV20-1 and TRBJ2-1; 9 positions agree with TRBD2. The germline gives CDR1 DFQATT, CDR2 SNEGSKA (reference sequence). This CDR3 contains 15 residues. CDR3: CSARLAGKVVNEQSF. The CDR3 DNA reads TGCAGTGCTAGGCTAGCGGGGAAAGTCGTCAATGAGCAGTCCTTC.

On this clone: Additional DNA sequences in this sample encode the identical CDR3. The V gene is TRBV6-1, the J gene TRBJ2-5; D ambiguous. Germline V CDR1 and CDR2: MNHNS, SASEGT. The CDR3 has 14 residues. V gave up 6 bases and J gave up 2 bases, with 13 bases separating them. CDR3 in amino acids: CASSPRPYQETQYF. The CDR3 coding sequence is TGTGCCAGCAGCCCCAGGCCGTATCAAGAGACCCAGTACTTC.

The CDR3 loop is CASSYSSTPREQFF. CDR3 bases: TGTGCCAGCAGTTACTCATCGACGCCCCGGGAGCAGTTCTTC. The chain links TRBV6-5 to TRBJ2-1; D uncertain. Germline V lookup: CDR1 MNHEY, CDR2 SVGAGI. V dropped 0 bases and J dropped 10 bases, with 13 bases sitting between them. This CDR3 is built from 14 residues.

CDR3 sequence (DNA): TGCAGTGCCACCACTTGGACTAGCGGGGCTTCCAATGAGCAGTTCTTC. It translates to CSATTWTSGASNEQFF. The chain couples TRBV20-1 to TRBJ2-1, with 12 bases that match TRBD2. The CDR3 is made up of 16 amino acids. Germline V gives CDR1 DFQATT, CDR2 SNEGSKA (reference sequence). V gave up 6 bases and J gave up 6 bases; unmatched junction bases: 12.

The chain has TRBV4-1 and TRBJ1-2; tentatively, D is TRBD1 (5 bases). The CDR3 has 11 amino acids. Germline CDR1 is MGHRA and CDR2 is YSYEKL. Trimming took 7 bases from V and 4 from J, leaving 7 bases between them. The chain's CDR3 is CASNGGYGYTF. In DNA, the CDR3 is TGCGCCAGCAATGGGGGCTATGGCTACACCTTC.

This clone is termed medium-sized (0.01 to 0.1%). The V gene is TRBV10-3, the J gene TRBJ2-7; 9 bases map to TRBD2. This CDR3 is 13 amino acids long. The J segment lost 3 bases and the V segment lost 4 bases, leaving 1 base of the junction unmatched. Germline CDR1 reads ENHRY; CDR2 reads SYGVKD. CDR3 sequence: CAISGAGGYEQYF. DNA for the CDR3: TGTGCCATCAGTGGAGCGGGGGGCTACGAGCAGTACTTC.

Note on this clone: One junction end disagrees with the germline gene, perhaps due to a read error. The CDR3, as DNA: TGCTCCAGCAGCTTGGCCCAGGCAGGGTGGGGCACCGGGGAGCTGTTTTTT. It translates to CSSSLAQAGWGTGELFF. This chain connects TRBV5-1 to TRBJ2-2; TRBD1 is a possible D gene (5 bases). Germline V gene lookup returns CDR1 SGHRS and CDR2 YFSETQ. The CDR3 has 17 residues.

This clone was observed many times. The chain joins TRBV2 to TRBJ1-3, with D tentatively TRBD1 (5 bases). From germline, CDR1 is SNHLY and CDR2 FYNNEI. Trimming took 8 bases from V and 4 from J, leaving 15 bases between them. This CDR3 contains 14 residues. CDR3 in DNA: TGTGCCAGCTGGGGCCTCCGAGAGGGAAACACCATATATTTT. The encoded protein is CASWGLREGNTIYF.

This clone showed up many times. Germline and junction disagree at one end, which may indicate a read error. V and J are TRBV7-2 and TRBJ1-2, with 7 nucleotides matching TRBD1. Per the germline V gene, CDR1 is SGHTA and CDR2 is FQGNSA. This CDR3 has 13 amino acids. DNA of the CDR3: TGTGCCAGCAACTTAGTTGCAGGGGGAGGCTACACCTTC. Translated, it gives CASNLVAGGGYTF.

In this sample, this clone turned up many times. This chain links TRBV4-3 with TRBJ2-3; 10 bases match TRBD2. Germline CDR1 is LGHNA and CDR2 is YSLEER. This CDR3 contains 16 residues. With V trimmed by 1 base and J by 6 bases, 7 bases remained unmatched. Here the CDR3 reads CASSQGSGRAWDTQYF. The CDR3 bases are TGCGCCAGCAGCCAAGGGAGCGGGAGGGCCTGGGATACGCAGTATTTT.

The sample holds many counts of this clone. The rearrangement links TRBV3-1 to TRBJ2-7, with a weak D call TRBD2 (6 bases). The CDR3 covers 12 residues. Germline CDR1 is LGHDT and CDR2 is YNNKEL (reference sequence). Trimming cost V 4 bases and J 5 bases, with 9 bases left between them. For the CDR3, the DNA is TGTGCCAGCAGCCGCGGAGGGAACGAGCAGTACTTC. Protein product: CASSRGGNEQYF.

This clone is classed as medium-sized. The chain is built from TRBV6-1 and TRBJ1-2; 9 positions agree with TRBD1. The CDR3 runs to 13 residues. With 5 bases clipped from V and 8 bases from J, the junction kept 6 bases outside the gene matches. Germline V gene sequence: CDR1 MNHNS, CDR2 SASEGT. The CDR3 loop is CASSRDREQGYTF. DNA of the CDR3: TGTGCCAGCAGTCGGGACAGGGAACAAGGCTACACCTTC.

This clone is termed medium-sized (0.01 to 0.1%). The genes are TRBV6-1 and TRBJ1-1, with D possibly TRBD1 on 6 matching bases. The CDR3 contains 15 residues. The V and J ends lost 7 bases and 2 bases respectively, with 17 bases between them. Germline CDR1 is MNHNS and CDR2 is SASEGT. The CDR3 loop is CASTENPGENTEAFF. The DNA of the CDR3 is TGTGCCAGCACCGAAAATCCAGGGGAAAACACTGAAGCTTTCTTT.

By sample fraction, this clone is medium-sized. This sequence joins TRBV20-1 and TRBJ2-7; D is ambiguous. Trimming cost V 0 bases and J 3 bases, with 12 bases left between them. The germline V gene has CDR1 DFQATT and CDR2 SNEGSKA (reference sequence). The CDR3 is 14 amino acids. The CDR3 reads CSARDLRLDYEQYF. The CDR3 DNA reads as TGCAGTGCTAGAGATCTACGGCTAGACTACGAGCAGTACTTC.

This clone was seen only a few times. The V call is TRBV2, the J call TRBJ1-2; the D is unclear. The CDR3 loop spans 14 amino acids. CDR1 is SNHLY, CDR2 FYNNEI, per germline. V was trimmed by 6 bases and J by 3 bases, leaving 14 bases between them. CDR3 loop: CASSRSIGDYGYTF. In DNA, the CDR3 is TGTGCCAGCAGCCGCTCGATCGGAGACTATGGCTACACCTTC.

This clone was recorded a few times. The chain employs TRBV12-3 or TRBV12-4 and TRBJ2-4; 7 bases map to TRBD1. The CDR3 has 16 residues. J was trimmed by 0 bases and V by 6 bases; bases with no gene match: 8. The DNA for the CDR3 is TGTGCCAGCAGCCCCCGGGACAGTCTAGCCAAAAACATTCAGTACTTC. This encodes CASSPRDSLAKNIQYF.

This clone was detected ten times or more. It may be a read error: a sequence one base away is much more abundant. In the same sample, other DNA sequences code for this CDR3. The chain joins TRBV12-3 or TRBV12-4 to TRBJ2-3, with 14 bases identical to TRBD2. The CDR3 spans 18 residues. The CDR3 nucleotides are TGTGCCAGCAGTTTATATGGGACTAGCGGGAGTAAGACAGACACGCAGTATTTT. This sequence encodes CASSLYGTSGSKTDTQYF.

The chain couples TRBV6-4 to TRBJ2-2; 8 positions match TRBD2. This CDR3 comprises 14 residues. The V and J ends lost 5 bases and 3 bases, in that order; junction bases with no gene match: 2. Per the germline V gene, CDR1 is MRHNA and CDR2 is SNTAGT. The CDR3 protein is CASSQAGDTGELFF. The CDR3 nucleotides are TGTGCCAGCAGTCAAGCGGGGGACACCGGGGAGCTGTTTTTT.

V gene TRBV3-1 combines with J gene TRBJ2-1; D is uncertain. The CDR3 extends over 13 amino acids. The germline gives CDR1 LGHDT, CDR2 YNNKEL (reference sequence). Trimming stripped 0 bases from V and 9 bases from J, with 9 bases between. For the CDR3, the DNA is TGTGCCAGCAGCCAAGAGATAACTGGTGAGCAGTTCTTC. Amino acid sequence: CASSQEITGEQFF.

This clone came up many times. V is TRBV6-1 and J is TRBJ1-2; D might be TRBD1 (5 bases). With 4 bases removed from V and 4 bases from J, the gap between germline ends came to 13 bases. CDR3 length equals 14 residues. Germline CDR1 is MNHNS and CDR2 is SASEGT. CDR3 protein: CASSGGVYAYGYTF. Here the CDR3 DNA reads TGTGCCAGCAGTGGGGGGGTCTATGCCTATGGCTACACCTTC.

The V call is TRBV18, the J call TRBJ2-1; 12 bases match TRBD2. The V gene end was trimmed by 5 bases and the J gene end by 7 bases; junction bases not matched to a gene: 6. The CDR3 loop spans 15 amino acids. Germline CDR1 reads KGHSH; CDR2 reads LQKENI. The CDR3: CASSSASGRVNEQFF. DNA of the CDR3: TGTGCCAGCTCATCTGCTAGCGGGAGGGTTAATGAGCAGTTCTTC. Variable domain in full (rest from reference TRBV18 and TRBJ2-1): NAGVMQNPRHLVRRRGQEARLRCSPMKGHSHVYWYRQLPEEGLKFMVYLQKENIIDESGMPKERFSAEFPKEGPSILRIQQVVRGDSAAYFCASSSASGRVNEQFFGPGTRLTVL.

Within the sample, this clone is medium-sized. J is TRBJ1-2 and V is TRBV27; 11 bases agree with TRBD1. Germline V lookup: CDR1 MNHEY, CDR2 SMNVEV (reference sequence). Trimming cost V 2 bases and J 4 bases; bases outside gene matches: 0. There are 14 residues in the CDR3. DNA for the CDR3: TGTGCCAGCAGTTTAGGGACAGGGGGCTATGGCTACACCTTC. As protein: CASSLGTGGYGYTF.

The chain recombines TRBV5-1 with TRBJ1-5, with 7 nucleotides matching TRBD1. V was clipped by 7 bases and J by 5 bases; unmatched bases: 12. The CDR3 has 15 residues. CDR1 SGHRS and CDR2 YFSETQ come from the germline V gene. In DNA, the CDR3 is TGCGCCAGCGGTGGGACAGTGGAGTGGGATCAGCCCCAGCATTTT. It yields the protein CASGGTVEWDQPQHF.

This clone was seen a few times. The V gene is TRBV6-5, the J gene TRBJ2-7; 9 nucleotides agree with TRBD1. The CDR3 contains 14 residues. Germline CDR1 and CDR2: MNHEY and SVGAGI. After removal of 4 bases from V and 2 bases from J, the junction contained 3 bases not matched to a gene. For the CDR3, the DNA is TGTGCCAGCAGTTTACGACAGGGGGCCTACGAGCAGTACTTC. Amino acids: CASSLRQGAYEQYF.

The V gene is TRBV6-1, the J gene TRBJ2-1; the D gene is possibly TRBD2 (7 bases). The CDR3 runs to 16 residues. V was trimmed by 2 bases and J by 2 bases, leaving 13 bases between them. Germline values: CDR1 MNHNS, CDR2 SASEGT. CDR3 region: CASSERGGGTYNEQFF. The CDR3 DNA sequence: TGTGCCAGCAGTGAACGGGGCGGGGGCACCTACAATGAGCAGTTCTTC.

V is TRBV20-1 and J is TRBJ2-1, with D perhaps matching TRBD1 or TRBD2 (5 bases each). Per germline, CDR1 DFQATT and CDR2 SNEGSKA (reference sequence). The V and J ends lost 0 bases and 0 bases respectively, with 18 bases between them. The CDR3 covers 18 residues. The CDR3 here is CSARDGTSPDSSYNEQFF. The CDR3 DNA sequence: TGCAGTGCTAGAGATGGGACGAGTCCCGACAGCTCCTACAATGAGCAGTTCTTC.

The table lists this clone with a few counts. Just one base apart from a much larger clone, this may be a read error. Other DNA sequences in this specimen translate into the identical CDR3. The chain uses TRBV29-1 and TRBJ2-3, with 8 bases that match TRBD2. Unmatched junction bases numbered 8, after V lost 6 bases and J lost 3 bases. In germline, CDR1 is SQVTM, CDR2 ANQGSEA. The CDR3 is 14 residues long. This CDR3 is CSVRPGLGTDTQYF. For the CDR3, the DNA is TGCAGCGTACGCCCGGGACTAGGGACAGATACGCAGTATTTT.